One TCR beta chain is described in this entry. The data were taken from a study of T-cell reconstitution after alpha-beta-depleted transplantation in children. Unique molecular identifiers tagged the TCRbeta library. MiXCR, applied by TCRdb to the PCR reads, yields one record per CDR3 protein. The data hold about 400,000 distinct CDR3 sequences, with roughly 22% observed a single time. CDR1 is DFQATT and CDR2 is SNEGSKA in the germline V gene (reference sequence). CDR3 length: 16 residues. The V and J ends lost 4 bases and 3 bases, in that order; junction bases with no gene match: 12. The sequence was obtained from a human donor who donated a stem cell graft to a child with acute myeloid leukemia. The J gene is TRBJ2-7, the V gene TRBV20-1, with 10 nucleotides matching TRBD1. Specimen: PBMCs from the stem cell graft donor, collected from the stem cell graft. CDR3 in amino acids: CSAKDIQGDRGYEQYF. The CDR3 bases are TGCAGTGCTAAAGATATTCAGGGGGACAGGGGCTACGAGCAGTACTTC.